The entry below describes one T cell receptor beta chain. This clone was picked up one time. Its antigen is currently not known. Base qualities are missing; no much larger clone stands one base away. The immunoSEQ Assay, a bias-controlled multiplex PCR, was used to amplify TCRbeta CDR3 regions from genomic DNA. Regarding the original processing steps: The number of nucleated cells in each sample was estimated by amplification of reference gene primers within the assay. Sequence reads were collapsed and filtered to measure the absolute abundance of every unique TCRbeta CDR3 rearrangement. For each sample, productive Simpson clonality was calculated as the square root of Simpson's diversity index across productive rearrangements. Drawn from immuneACCESS, this table holds only the in-frame rearrangements with V and J called that TCRdb kept. Clones are partly lost; checked studies trace under half to an unresolved V gene and leave the rest unexplained. The D gene and trimming were derived from the DNA, and the V and J assignments and clone size from that table. For this sample there are over 150,000 clones; approximately 84% appear just once. The top ten constitute roughly 3% of the sample.

Enrolling through a virtual design, the prospective study's participants ranged in age from about 18 to 89 years and lived across 24 United States geographic areas. To assign participants to cohorts, the prospective study relied on clinical history that participants themselves reported in a screening survey and a study questionnaire. ImmuneRACE Cohort 3 recovered participants were defined by two consecutive negative NP/OP PCR tests, healthcare professional clearance, or symptom resolution. In the prospective study, whole blood, serum and a nasopharyngeal or oropharyngeal swab were collected from each participant by mobile phlebotomists. Participants in the prospective study had the option to provide additional blood draws and questionnaires over a roughly 2-month period. Before DNA extraction, prospective study blood samples were shipped either frozen or at room temperature. This entry is derived from a study of blood T cell repertoires in COVID-19 (dated by TCRdb to 2020 to 2022). For context, the study as a whole: Samples from collaborators originated in the United States, Italy and Spain and spanned both the acute and convalescent phases of COVID-19. Subjects who had been exposed to COVID-19, were actively infected with it, or had recovered from it provided the deeply sampled blood TCRbeta repertoires that made up the dataset. Where available, HLA class I and class II types were taken from metadata supplied by the sample provider and were not determined by assay-based typing. The repertoires were released in a freely available public database intended as a resource for research on the immune response to SARS-CoV-2. Samples came from the ongoing ImmuneRACE study (first 160 participants) plus 1,254 subjects from 6 global collaborators. The prospective study material was composed of cDNA or gDNA derived from T cells, B-cell-depleted T cells, or PBMCs. Nearly every sample came with metadata listing a de-identified subject ID, COVID-19 status, age in years and sex. What the authors observed across the whole study: The amount of clinical and demographic metadata varied by source and participant and was provided uncurated.

Sequenced material: PBMCs or T cells enriched from blood (not recorded which). The receptor was isolated from a woman aged 25-40 years who had recovered from COVID-19.

The DNA sequence is TGTGCCAGCTCACAACAGGGCCCCGATTATAGCAATCAGCCCCAGCATTTT. This is translated as CASSQQGPDYSNQPQHF. The chain was built from TRBV18 and TRBJ1-5; the D gene is perhaps TRBD1, on 6 matching bases. From a lookup of the germline V gene, CDR1 and CDR2 are KGHSH and LQKENI. CDR3 length: 17 amino acids, cysteine to phenylalanine. The read is trimmed to its CDR3 DNA, 51 bases read in frame from base 1. The trim is 4 bases for V and 0 bases for J, with a gap of 16 bases between the germline ends.